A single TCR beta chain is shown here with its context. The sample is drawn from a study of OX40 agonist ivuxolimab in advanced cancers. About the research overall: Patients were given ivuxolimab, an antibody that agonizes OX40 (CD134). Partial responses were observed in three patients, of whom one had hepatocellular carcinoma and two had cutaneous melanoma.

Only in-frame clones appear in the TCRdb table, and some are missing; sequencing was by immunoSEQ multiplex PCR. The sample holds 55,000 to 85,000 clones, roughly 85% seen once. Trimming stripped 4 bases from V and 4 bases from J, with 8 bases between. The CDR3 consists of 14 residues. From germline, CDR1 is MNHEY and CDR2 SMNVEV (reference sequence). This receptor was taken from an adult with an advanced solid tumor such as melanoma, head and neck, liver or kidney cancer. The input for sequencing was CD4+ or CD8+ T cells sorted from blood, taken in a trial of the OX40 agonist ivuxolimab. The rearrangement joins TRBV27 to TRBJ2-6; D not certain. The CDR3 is CASSSVNGANVLTF. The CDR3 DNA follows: TGTGCCAGCAGTTCGGTGAACGGGGCCAACGTCCTGACTTTC.